The 4 T cell receptor beta chains below come from one sample, sequenced in a study of PD-1 blockade in classical Hodgkin lymphoma. Generated by immunoSEQ multiplex PCR, the TCRdb table keeps only in-frame clones and is missing some. Among around 50,000 clones, approximately 91% were seen once, and the ten largest hold over 4%. Time point given: newly diagnosed, previously untreated cHL patient sample. Sequenced sample: peripheral blood mononuclear cells (PBMCs). The receptors were gathered from a human donor with classical Hodgkin lymphoma.

The chain joins TRBV5-1 to TRBJ2-3; perhaps TRBD2 as D (6 bases). V was cut by 5 bases and J by 5 bases, with 15 bases left in between. The CDR3 is made up of 14 amino acids. Germline lookup yields CDR1 SGHRS and CDR2 YFSETQ. The CDR3 spells CASRYGSREDTQYF. In nucleotides, the CDR3 is TGCGCCAGCAGGTACGGGAGTAGGGAAGATACGCAGTATTTT. The variable domain in full, completed from reference TRBV5-1 and TRBJ2-3, reads KAGVTQTPRYLIKTRGQQVTLSCSPISGHRSVSWYQQTPGQGLQFLFEYFSETQRNKGNFPGRFSGRQFSNSRSEMNVSTLELGDSALYLCASRYGSREDTQYFGPGTRLTVL.

The chain is built from TRBV15 and TRBJ2-2; D not resolved. Trimming cost V 10 bases and J 4 bases, with 19 bases left between them. Germline lookup yields CDR1 LNHNV and CDR2 YYDKDF (reference sequence). The length of the CDR3 is 15 residues. In DNA, the CDR3 is TGTGCCATACCCTCCCCGGGCAGACTCACCGGGGAGCTGTTTTTT. It translates to CAIPSPGRLTGELFF.

This clone was observed a few times. The chain is built from TRBV5-6 and TRBJ2-7, with TRBD2 matching over 15 bases. Germline V lookup: CDR1 SGHDT, CDR2 YYEEEE. This CDR3 has 18 residues. With 4 bases clipped from V and 2 bases from J, the junction kept 10 bases outside the gene matches. CDR3 DNA: TGTGCCAGCAGCCCGCGGACTAGCGGGAGGGCCGACGCCTACGAGCAGTACGTC. It encodes CASSPRTSGRADAYEQYV.

This chain connects TRBV5-4 to TRBJ1-2; 8 bases map to TRBD1. CDR3 length: 12 amino acids. Germline lookup yields CDR1 SGHNT and CDR2 YYREEE (reference sequence). V lost 4 bases and J lost 11; bases outside the gene matches: 7. CDR3 amino acids: CASSLGQGSYTF. The CDR3 bases are TGTGCCAGCAGCCTTGGACAGGGAAGTTACACCTTC.